The sample holds a few counts of the clone carrying this TCR beta chain. The antigen is unknown. The V end lost 5 bases, the J end lost 1 base, and 11 bases lay between the germline ends. This CDR3 spans 14 amino acids. Germline V gene sequence: CDR1 MNHEY, CDR2 SMNVEV (reference sequence). Some 29,000 T cell genomes (approximately 0.2 ug DNA) went into each sorted-subset replicate. Generated by immunoSEQ multiplex PCR, the TCRdb table keeps only in-frame clones and is missing some. Of around 690,000 clones listed, roughly 87% are singletons. This record comes from a study of shared clonotypes between healthy human individuals. Study results and limitations: Clonotype sharing across several donors was observed for 5% to 6.5% of naive CD4 clonotypes. Limited genetic and exposure-history diversity came from having few donors.

The chain recombines TRBV27 with TRBJ2-5, with D possibly TRBD1 on 6 matching bases. The sample taken for sequencing was memory CD8+ T cells from PBMCs. Subset specified: CD45RO+ cells pooled with CCR7-negative TemRA cells. The clonotype comes from a man between 18 and 35 years old in good health. Some clones in this sample may be carry-over from other donors' samples. CDR3 coding DNA: TGTGCCAGCAGTCGAAGGGACATCCAAGAGACCCAGTACTTC. This codes for CASSRRDIQETQYF.